Presented here are 5 T cell receptor beta chains from one specimen sequenced in a study of T cell repertoires in cytomegalovirus infection. TCRdb itself ran the reads through MiXCR, one entry per CDR3 protein. The table has 200,000 to 300,000 distinct CDR3 sequences, roughly an eighth seen once. Sequenced: PBMCs. These receptors were taken from a human donor in good health (CMV status not recorded). Some clones in this sample may be carry-over from other donors' samples.

This clonotype was recorded a few times. V usage is TRBV10-2 and J usage is TRBJ2-2; TRBD2 matches 8 bases. V lost 6 bases to trimming and J lost 6 bases; unmatched junction nucleotides: 6. In germline, CDR1 is WSHSY, CDR2 SAAADI. The CDR3 runs 14 residues. This CDR3 is CASRASGGAGELFF. CDR3 bases: TGCGCCAGCAGGGCCAGCGGGGGTGCCGGGGAGCTGTTTTTT.

The CDR3 DNA follows: TGCAGCGTTTTAGGTGTCGGGGAGCAGTACTTC. Translated, it gives CSVLGVGEQYF. The chain combines TRBV29-1 with TRBJ2-7; no clear D. V lost 5 bases and J 7 bases, leaving 12 bases between the germline ends. Germline assignment: CDR1 SQVTM and CDR2 ANQGSEA. The CDR3 has 11 amino acids.

In this sample, this clonotype turned up a few times. V is TRBV5-1 and J is TRBJ1-2; 7 bases match TRBD1. The CDR3 covers 14 residues. The germline gives CDR1 SGHRS, CDR2 YFSETQ. J lost 3 bases, V lost 1 base, and 3 bases had no gene match. CDR3 sequence: CASSLTGDDYGYTF. The CDR3 DNA reads TGCGCCAGCAGCTTGACAGGGGACGACTATGGCTACACCTTC.

This clonotype was seen at least ten times. This chain joins TRBV12-5 and TRBJ2-1; D possibly corresponds to TRBD2 (5 bases). The CDR3 is made up of 14 amino acids. Trimming stripped 0 bases from V and 9 bases from J, with 12 bases between. CDR1 is LGHNT, CDR2 FRNRAP, per germline. CDR3 region: CASGLVGTAGEQFF. DNA for the CDR3: TGTGCTAGTGGTTTGGTAGGCACCGCGGGTGAGCAGTTCTTC.

This chain links TRBV28 with TRBJ2-7, with a possible D match to TRBD1 (6 bases). The CDR3 has 14 residues. The germline V gene encodes CDR1 MDHEN and CDR2 SYDVKM. V lost 6 bases, J lost 2 bases, and 14 bases lay in between. In DNA, the CDR3 is TGTGCCAGCAGAAGACAGGCCCTCACCTACGAGCAGTACTTC. Translated, it gives CASRRQALTYEQYF.